A selection of T cell receptor beta chains follows, all from one sample in a study of T-cell reconstitution after alpha-beta-depleted transplantation in children. Using its own MiXCR run on the PCR reads, TCRdb lists one record per CDR3 protein. The sample gives under 750,000 distinct CDR3 sequences, around 23% of which show up once; less than 15% is in the top ten. The sample in question was PBMCs, mostly from graft donor cells, obtained 360 days after TCRalphabeta/CD19-depleted stem cell transplant. The source is a boy less than two years old who had a stem cell transplant for acute myeloid leukemia, so the T cells may come from the graft donor. Both conserved end residues are part of each CDR3. The order of the fields is V gene, J gene, D gene, clone size, CDR3 DNA, CDR3 protein. D genes are given only for firm matches. Clone size is stated in some rows and not others, as once, few, many or a class when expanded.

v_call: TRBV10-1; j_call: TRBJ2-5; d_call: NA; clone_size: NA; cdr3_nt: TGCGCCAGCAGTGACCGGATGGAGGAGACCCAGTACTTC; cdr3_aa: CASSDRMEETQYF
v_call: TRBV5-1; j_call: TRBJ1-2; d_call: NA; clone_size: NA; cdr3_nt: TGCGCCAGCAGCTTGGACGCAGGGGCCTGGAATGGCTACACCTTC; cdr3_aa: CASSLDAGAWNGYTF
v_call: TRBV12-3/TRBV12-4; j_call: TRBJ2-2; d_call: NA; clone_size: NA; cdr3_nt: TGTGCCAGCAGCACGACGTCACAGAACACCGGGGAGCTGTTTTTT; cdr3_aa: CASSTTSQNTGELFF
v_call: TRBV6-5; j_call: TRBJ2-7; d_call: NA; clone_size: NA; cdr3_nt: TGTGCCAGCAGTTACCATCACCGTGACTACGAGCAGTACTTC; cdr3_aa: CASSYHHRDYEQYF
v_call: TRBV29-1; j_call: TRBJ2-7; d_call: TRBD1; clone_size: few; cdr3_nt: TGCAGCGTTGGGGACAGGGGGAAGGGCGAGCAGTACTTC; cdr3_aa: CSVGDRGKGEQYF
v_call: TRBV20-1; j_call: TRBJ1-5; d_call: TRBD1; clone_size: many; cdr3_nt: TGCAGTGCTAGAGATAGGGGGCAGGGTCAGCCCCAGCATTTT; cdr3_aa: CSARDRGQGQPQHF
v_call: TRBV29-1; j_call: TRBJ2-3; d_call: TRBD1; clone_size: NA; cdr3_nt: TGCAGCGGCACAGGGGGCGCGAGGGATACGCAGTATTTT; cdr3_aa: CSGTGGARDTQYF
v_call: TRBV25-1; j_call: TRBJ2-5; d_call: NA; clone_size: few; cdr3_nt: TGTGCCAGCAGTGAATATCCGGGGAATAACAGGGAGACCCAGTACTTC; cdr3_aa: CASSEYPGNNRETQYF
v_call: TRBV29-1; j_call: TRBJ1-2; d_call: NA; clone_size: many; cdr3_nt: TGCAGCGTTGAAGGAGGGTCCCCACAGGGACCTGGCTACACCTTC; cdr3_aa: CSVEGGSPQGPGYTF
v_call: TRBV7-2; j_call: TRBJ1-6; d_call: NA; clone_size: NA; cdr3_nt: TGTGCCAGCAGCTTATTAAACAATTCACCCCTCCACTTT; cdr3_aa: CASSLLNNSPLHF
v_call: TRBV20-1; j_call: TRBJ1-2; d_call: NA; clone_size: few; cdr3_nt: TGCAGTGCGAGCGGGAACCGGGACGATGGCTACACCTTC; cdr3_aa: CSASGNRDDGYTF
v_call: TRBV29-1; j_call: TRBJ2-3; d_call: TRBD1; clone_size: many; cdr3_nt: TGCAGCGTTACAGGGGCACGGATCTACACAGATACGCAGTATTTT; cdr3_aa: CSVTGARIYTDTQYF
v_call: TRBV6-5; j_call: TRBJ2-6; d_call: NA; clone_size: few; cdr3_nt: TGTGCCAGCAGTTACGCCGACGGGGCCCCTGGGGCCAACGTCCTGACTTTC; cdr3_aa: CASSYADGAPGANVLTF
v_call: TRBV11-2; j_call: TRBJ2-1; d_call: TRBD2; clone_size: NA; cdr3_nt: TGTGCCAGCAGCTTTTGGGCTAGCGGGGGTTACTCCTACAATGAGCAGTTCTTC; cdr3_aa: CASSFWASGGYSYNEQFF
v_call: TRBV11-2; j_call: TRBJ2-2; d_call: NA; clone_size: few; cdr3_nt: TGTGCCAGCCGGTTTCCGGGGGACACCGGGGAGCTGTTTTTT; cdr3_aa: CASRFPGDTGELFF
v_call: TRBV28; j_call: TRBJ2-5; d_call: NA; clone_size: many; cdr3_nt: TGTGCCAGCAGACCTTGGGGTCGGCAAGAGACCCAGTACTTC; cdr3_aa: CASRPWGRQETQYF
v_call: TRBV13; j_call: TRBJ1-1; d_call: TRBD1; clone_size: many; cdr3_nt: TGTGCCAGCTCGTCGACAGGGACTCGGAGCACTGAAGCTTTCTTT; cdr3_aa: CASSSTGTRSTEAFF
v_call: TRBV18; j_call: TRBJ1-1; d_call: TRBD1; clone_size: few; cdr3_nt: TGTGCCAGCTCGCCGAATACAGGGGGCTTGGAAGCTTTCTTT; cdr3_aa: CASSPNTGGLEAFF
v_call: TRBV20-1; j_call: TRBJ2-5; d_call: TRBD1; clone_size: NA; cdr3_nt: TGCAGTGCCCCTCTCCCCGGGACAGGGGGAGAGACCCAGTACTTC; cdr3_aa: CSAPLPGTGGETQYF
v_call: TRBV6-5; j_call: TRBJ1-6; d_call: NA; clone_size: many; cdr3_nt: TGTGCCAGCAGTTACTACCAGGGGACTTCACCCCTCCACTTT; cdr3_aa: CASSYYQGTSPLHF
v_call: TRBV28; j_call: TRBJ2-5; d_call: TRBD1; clone_size: NA; cdr3_nt: TGTGCCAGCGGCAGGGGGAGTTTCGAGGAAGAGACCCAGTACTTC; cdr3_aa: CASGRGSFEEETQYF
v_call: TRBV28; j_call: TRBJ1-1; d_call: NA; clone_size: NA; cdr3_nt: TGTGCCAGCAGTTGGGGGGTGACTGAAGCTTTCTTT; cdr3_aa: CASSWGVTEAFF
v_call: TRBV7-6; j_call: TRBJ2-1; d_call: TRBD1; clone_size: NA; cdr3_nt: TGTGCCAGCAGCTTAGTACAGGGGGCATCCACCTACAATGAGCAGTTCTTC; cdr3_aa: CASSLVQGASTYNEQFF
v_call: TRBV6-1; j_call: TRBJ1-5; d_call: NA; clone_size: many; cdr3_nt: TGTGCCAGCAGCGTTCGAGGAAATAATCAGCCCCAGCATTTT; cdr3_aa: CASSVRGNNQPQHF
v_call: TRBV19; j_call: TRBJ1-5; d_call: NA; clone_size: many; cdr3_nt: TGTGCCAGTAGTATAGGGGGGCTCGTCTATCAGCCCCAGCATTTT; cdr3_aa: CASSIGGLVYQPQHF
v_call: TRBV4-1; j_call: TRBJ2-3; d_call: NA; clone_size: many; cdr3_nt: TGCGCCAGCAGCCAAGGGAGGACAGCGGGGAGTAGCACAGATACGCAGTATTTT; cdr3_aa: CASSQGRTAGSSTDTQYF
v_call: TRBV20-1; j_call: TRBJ1-1; d_call: NA; clone_size: few; cdr3_nt: TGCAGTGCTAGAGTGGTGACAGCGAACACTGAAGCTTTCTTT; cdr3_aa: CSARVVTANTEAFF
v_call: TRBV12-3/TRBV12-4; j_call: TRBJ2-5; d_call: NA; clone_size: few; cdr3_nt: TGTGCCAGCAGTTTACTCTGGGAGACCCAGTACTTC; cdr3_aa: CASSLLWETQYF
v_call: TRBV15; j_call: TRBJ2-1; d_call: TRBD2; clone_size: few; cdr3_nt: TGTGCCACCAGCAGAGTCCGACTAGCGGCGAACTACAATGAGCAGTTCTTC; cdr3_aa: CATSRVRLAANYNEQFF
v_call: TRBV29-1; j_call: TRBJ1-2; d_call: NA; clone_size: many; cdr3_nt: TGCAGCGTTGTAGGAGCGAACTATGGCTACACCTTC; cdr3_aa: CSVVGANYGYTF
v_call: TRBV7-9; j_call: TRBJ2-2; d_call: TRBD1; clone_size: many; cdr3_nt: TGTGCCAGCAGCTTACTCGCCGGGACAGGGAACACCGGGGAGCTGTTTTTT; cdr3_aa: CASSLLAGTGNTGELFF
v_call: TRBV12-3/TRBV12-4; j_call: TRBJ2-2; d_call: NA; clone_size: NA; cdr3_nt: TGTGCCAGCAGACCCTGGAGTAGGGCAAACACCGGGGAGCTGTTTTTT; cdr3_aa: CASRPWSRANTGELFF
v_call: TRBV28; j_call: TRBJ1-2; d_call: NA; clone_size: few; cdr3_nt: TGTGCCAGCAGCACAAGCTATGGCTACACCTTC; cdr3_aa: CASSTSYGYTF
v_call: TRBV12-3/TRBV12-4; j_call: TRBJ1-6; d_call: NA; clone_size: once; cdr3_nt: TGTGCCAGCAGTTTGGGGACTTCACCCCTCCACTTT; cdr3_aa: CASSLGTSPLHF
v_call: TRBV10-3; j_call: TRBJ2-1; d_call: TRBD2; clone_size: NA; cdr3_nt: TGTGCCATCAGTGAGTCGGGGCTAGCGGACAATGAGCAGTTCTTC; cdr3_aa: CAISESGLADNEQFF
v_call: TRBV24-1; j_call: TRBJ2-5; d_call: TRBD2; clone_size: many; cdr3_nt: TGTGCCACCAGTGATGGCGGGGGGGCCCAGTACTTC; cdr3_aa: CATSDGGGAQYF
v_call: TRBV7-2; j_call: TRBJ2-4; d_call: TRBD1; clone_size: many; cdr3_nt: TGTGCCAGCAGCTATGACAGGGGTACGGCCAAAAACATTCAGTACTTC; cdr3_aa: CASSYDRGTAKNIQYF
v_call: TRBV20-1; j_call: TRBJ2-7; d_call: TRBD2; clone_size: few; cdr3_nt: TGCAGTGCTAGACCCCATAGCGGGGGGGCGTACGAGCAGTACTTC; cdr3_aa: CSARPHSGGAYEQYF
v_call: TRBV20-1; j_call: TRBJ2-3; d_call: NA; clone_size: few; cdr3_nt: TGCAGTGCTAGTAGGGGGGCGGAAGATACGCAGTATTTT; cdr3_aa: CSASRGAEDTQYF
v_call: TRBV7-2; j_call: TRBJ2-3; d_call: TRBD1; clone_size: many; cdr3_nt: TGTGCCAGCAGCTTAACAGGGGGCTTTGATACGCAGTATTTT; cdr3_aa: CASSLTGGFDTQYF
v_call: TRBV29-1; j_call: TRBJ2-5; d_call: TRBD1; clone_size: many; cdr3_nt: TGCAGCGTACTGTACAGGGGCCAAGAGACCCAGTACTTC; cdr3_aa: CSVLYRGQETQYF
v_call: TRBV10-3; j_call: TRBJ2-3; d_call: NA; clone_size: NA; cdr3_nt: TGTGCCATCAGTGGGTTTAGTGGAGGGATCACAGATACGCAGTATTTT; cdr3_aa: CAISGFSGGITDTQYF
v_call: TRBV12-3/TRBV12-4; j_call: TRBJ2-2; d_call: NA; clone_size: NA; cdr3_nt: TGTGCCAGCAGTTACGGGGGATCGAACACCGGGGAGCTGTTTTTT; cdr3_aa: CASSYGGSNTGELFF
v_call: TRBV4-3; j_call: TRBJ2-3; d_call: NA; clone_size: NA; cdr3_nt: TGCGCCAGCAGCGGGGGGGCCACAGATACGCAGTATTTT; cdr3_aa: CASSGGATDTQYF
v_call: TRBV9; j_call: TRBJ2-1; d_call: NA; clone_size: NA; cdr3_nt: TGTGCCAGCAGCGTAGGACAGTTGAATGAGCAGTTCTTC; cdr3_aa: CASSVGQLNEQFF
v_call: TRBV28; j_call: TRBJ2-6; d_call: NA; clone_size: NA; cdr3_nt: TGTGCCAGCAGCCATGACAGTCCCTCTGGGGCCAACGTCCTGATTTTC; cdr3_aa: CASSHDSPSGANVLIF
v_call: TRBV5-1; j_call: TRBJ2-1; d_call: NA; clone_size: few; cdr3_nt: TGCGCCAGCAGCGAGACTAAATGGGAGCAGTTCTTC; cdr3_aa: CASSETKWEQFF
v_call: TRBV12-3/TRBV12-4; j_call: TRBJ2-1; d_call: NA; clone_size: NA; cdr3_nt: TGTGCCAGCAGCCCGGGACACGGGTTTAATGAGCAGTTCTTC; cdr3_aa: CASSPGHGFNEQFF
v_call: TRBV11-2; j_call: TRBJ2-3; d_call: NA; clone_size: few; cdr3_nt: TGTGCCAGCAGCTCGTTTCCTGGGGGGCGGCCGAAAAGCACAGATACGCAGTATTTT; cdr3_aa: CASSSFPGGRPKSTDTQYF
v_call: TRBV24-1; j_call: TRBJ2-1; d_call: NA; clone_size: once; cdr3_nt: TGTGCCACCAGTGATCATCTTTACAATGAGCAGTTCTTC; cdr3_aa: CATSDHLYNEQFF
v_call: TRBV7-2; j_call: TRBJ2-1; d_call: NA; clone_size: NA; cdr3_nt: TGTGCCAGCAGCTTAGCCGCGAATGAGCAGTTCTTC; cdr3_aa: CASSLAANEQFF
v_call: TRBV20-1; j_call: TRBJ2-1; d_call: NA; clone_size: NA; cdr3_nt: TGCAGTGCTAGAGATGTTCCGAAATACACAGGGGGGGGTGAGCAGTTCTTC; cdr3_aa: CSARDVPKYTGGGEQFF
v_call: TRBV11-2; j_call: TRBJ1-6; d_call: TRBD1; clone_size: NA; cdr3_nt: TGTGCCTGCAGCTTAGCACTAGACAGGGATAGCATTCCCCTCCACTTT; cdr3_aa: CACSLALDRDSIPLHF